This T cell receptor (beta chain) was recorded in a study of OX40 agonist ivuxolimab in advanced cancers. Study outcomes and limitations: Not determined was the antigen specificity of the expanded peripheral T cells. Expanded clones were, on average, more numerous among CD8+ T cells than CD4+.

Profiling relied on immunoSEQ multiplex PCR, and the TCRdb table lists in-frame clones only, not all of them. The sample yields 50,000 to 70,000 clones, roughly 84% seen once. The CDR3 consists of 14 residues. Germline CDR1 reads KGHSH; CDR2 reads LQKENI. V lost 2 bases and J lost 2, with 10 bases in between. A remark on this clone: Its specificity is not known.

The chain couples TRBV18 to TRBJ2-7, with a possible D match to TRBD2 (5 bases). The sequence came from an adult with an advanced solid tumor such as melanoma, head and neck, liver or kidney cancer. The starting material was CD4+ or CD8+ T cells sorted from blood, obtained in a trial of the OX40 agonist ivuxolimab. The CDR3 sequence: CASSPAGGTYEQYF. The CDR3 DNA follows: TGTGCCAGCTCACCAGCGGGCGGTACCTACGAGCAGTACTTC. Filled out from reference TRBV18 and TRBJ2-7, the complete variable domain reads NAGVMQNPRHLVRRRGQEARLRCSPMKGHSHVYWYRQLPEEGLKFMVYLQKENIIDESGMPKERFSAEFPKEGPSILRIQQVVRGDSAAYFCASSPAGGTYEQYFGPGTRLTVT.